This TCR beta chain was sequenced in a study of T cell changes during pregnancy in multiple sclerosis. In germline, CDR1 is SGHAT, CDR2 FQNNGV. Trimming stripped 5 bases from V and 0 bases from J, with 14 bases between. This CDR3 spans 15 amino acids. Sequencing was performed with immunoSEQ multiplex PCR; in TCRdb, only in-frame clones are kept and a portion is missing. Found here are about 68,000 clones, 90% of them singletons; the top ten hold more than 1.4%. This specimen consisted of peripheral blood, obtained in the third trimester of pregnancy. The V and J genes are TRBV11-2 and TRBJ2-7; weak D call: TRBD2 (5 bases). This TCR was recovered from a female donor with multiple sclerosis, enrolled in a pregnancy study. The chain's CDR3 is CASSPGWRSSYEQYF. As DNA, the CDR3 is TGTGCCAGCAGCCCCGGGTGGAGGAGCTCCTACGAGCAGTACTTC.